This note documents a single T cell receptor (beta chain) sequence. Its target is unknown. This sample was taken from a study of T cell responses to AZD1222 COVID-19 vaccine. Study-wide context: Second-dose schedules of about 4 or about 12 weeks were combined.

The CDR3 extends over 15 amino acids. With V trimmed by 4 bases and J by 2 bases, 4 bases remained unmatched. The germline CDR1 and CDR2 sequences are SGHTA and FQGTGA. This table comes from immunoSEQ multiplex PCR, and its TCRdb copy is limited to in-frame clones, with some not included. The sample includes 60,000 to 75,000 clones, over 85% of them seen just once. Whole-study findings and limits: Only a handful of AZD1222 recipients, more than 5 in all, had baseline seropositivity.

The chain has TRBV7-3 and TRBJ1-3; 8 positions match TRBD1. The TCR comes from an adult in good health. This specimen consisted of peripheral blood, obtained on day 0 of AZD1222 vaccination. CDR3 loop: CASSYSGGPGNTIYF. In DNA form, the CDR3 reads TGTGCCAGCAGCTACTCAGGGGGCCCTGGAAACACCATATATTTT.